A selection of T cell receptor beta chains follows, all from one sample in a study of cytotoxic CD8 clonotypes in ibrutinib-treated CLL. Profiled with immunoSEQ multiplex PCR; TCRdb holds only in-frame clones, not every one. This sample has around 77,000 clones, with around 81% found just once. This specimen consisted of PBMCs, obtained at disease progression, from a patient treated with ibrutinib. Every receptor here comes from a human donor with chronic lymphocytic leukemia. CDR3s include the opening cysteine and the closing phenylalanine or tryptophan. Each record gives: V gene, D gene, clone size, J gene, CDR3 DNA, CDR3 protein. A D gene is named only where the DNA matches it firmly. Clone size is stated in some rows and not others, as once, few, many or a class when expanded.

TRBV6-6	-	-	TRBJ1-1	TGTGCCAGCAGTTACTCGAGGACGGCGGGGGGGGAAGCTTTCTTT	CASSYSRTAGGEAFF
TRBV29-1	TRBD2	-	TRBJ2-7	TGCAGCGTCCCGCAAGCGGGGGAGCAGTACTTC	CSVPQAGEQYF
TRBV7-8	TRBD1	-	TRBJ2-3	TGTGCCAGCAGCTTAGCGCGAAGTCTGACAGGGAGCTCGGATACGCAGTATTTT	CASSLARSLTGSSDTQYF
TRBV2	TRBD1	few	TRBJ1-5	TGTGCCAGTGCACAGGGGGCGGATCAGCCCCAGCATTTT	CASAQGADQPQHF
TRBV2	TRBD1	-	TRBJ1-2	TGTGCCAGCAGCACGGGGGGACAGGGGGCCTATGGCTACACCTTC	CASSTGGQGAYGYTF
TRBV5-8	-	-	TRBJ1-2	TGTGCCAGCAGCTCGGAGGGCCGGGGCTACACCTTC	CASSSEGRGYTF
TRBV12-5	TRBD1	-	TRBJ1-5	TGTGCTAGTGGTTTGGACACAGGGGGCAATCAGCCCCAGCATTTT	CASGLDTGGNQPQHF
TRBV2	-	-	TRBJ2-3	TGTGCCAGCAGTGACAGGACCAGCACAGATACGCAGTATTTT	CASSDRTSTDTQYF
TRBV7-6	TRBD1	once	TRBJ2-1	TGTGCCTCCACAACCGGGACAGGGGGGGGAAATGAGCAGTTCTTC	CASTTGTGGGNEQFF
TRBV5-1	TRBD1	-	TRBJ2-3	TGCGCCAGCAGCTGGCAGGACAGGCTGGATACGCAGTATTTT	CASSWQDRLDTQYF
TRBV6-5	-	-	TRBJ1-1	TGTGCCAGCAGTACTGACCGGCGCTCTGAAGCTTTCTTT	CASSTDRRSEAFF
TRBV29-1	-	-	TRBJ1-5	TGCAGCGTTGTGGTACAGGAGAATCAGCCCCAGCATTTT	CSVVVQENQPQHF
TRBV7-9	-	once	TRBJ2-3	TGTGCCAGCAGCTTAGAAGATACGCAGTATTTT	CASSLEDTQYF
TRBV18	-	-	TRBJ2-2	TGTGCCAGCTCACCACCTAACAGGGTGGAGACCGGGGAGCTGTTTTTT	CASSPPNRVETGELFF
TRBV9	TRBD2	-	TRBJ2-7	TGTGCCAGCAGCGTGACTAGCGGCTACGAGCAGTACTTC	CASSVTSGYEQYF
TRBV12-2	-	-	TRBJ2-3	TGTGCAAGTCGCCCGAGAGCTCGGGCGGGAGATACGCAGTATTTT	CASRPRARAGDTQYF
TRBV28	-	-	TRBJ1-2	TGTGCCAGCAGTTTCGGACACATGAGCTACACCTTC	CASSFGHMSYTF
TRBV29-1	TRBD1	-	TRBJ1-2	TGCAGCGTAGAGACAGGGAGTGACGGCTACACCTTC	CSVETGSDGYTF
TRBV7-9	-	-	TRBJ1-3	TGTGCCAGCAGCTTGGGACATAACTCTGGAAACACCATATATTTT	CASSLGHNSGNTIYF
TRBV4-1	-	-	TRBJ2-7	TGCGCCAGCAGCCAGACTCTTACCTACGAGCAGTACTTC	CASSQTLTYEQYF
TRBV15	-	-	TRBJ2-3	TGTGCCACCAGCAGAGGAACCCCGACGTTCGCAGATACGCAGTATTTT	CATSRGTPTFADTQYF
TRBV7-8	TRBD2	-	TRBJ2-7	TGTGCCAGCATCCCCGGGGGGAGGACCGTGGGCGAGCAGTACTTC	CASIPGGRTVGEQYF
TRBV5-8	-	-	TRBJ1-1	TGTGCCAGCAGCGTGTGGACTGGCGGGACTGAAGCTTTCTTT	CASSVWTGGTEAFF
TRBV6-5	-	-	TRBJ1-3	TGTGCCAGCAGTTACTCGGGGGCGCGAAACACCATATATTTT	CASSYSGARNTIYF
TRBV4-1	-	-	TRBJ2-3	TGCGCCAGCAGCCAAGAGCTTGTGGGCGGGCGTACGCAGTATTTT	CASSQELVGGRTQYF
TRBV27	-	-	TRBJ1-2	TGTGCCAGCAGTCTTCTACAGAGAGCCGATAACTATGGCTACACCTTC	CASSLLQRADNYGYTF
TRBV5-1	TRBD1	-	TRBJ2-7	TGCGCCAGCAGCCTCGGGACAGGGGCCTACGAGCAGTACTTC	CASSLGTGAYEQYF
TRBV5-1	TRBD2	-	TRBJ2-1	TGCGCCAGCAGCTCCTGGCTTGCCGGGACTAGCGAGTTTCCTAATGAGCAGTTCTTC	CASSSWLAGTSEFPNEQFF
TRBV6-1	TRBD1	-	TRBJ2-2	TGTGCCAGCAACACAGGGGTCCGGACCGGGGAGCTGTTTTTT	CASNTGVRTGELFF
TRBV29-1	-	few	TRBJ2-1	TGCAGCGCCCATTCCTCCTACAATGAGCAGTTCTTC	CSAHSSYNEQFF
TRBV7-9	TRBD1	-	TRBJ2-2	TGTGCCAGCAGCTTAGGGGACAGGGTTGCCGGGGAGCTGTTTTTT	CASSLGDRVAGELFF
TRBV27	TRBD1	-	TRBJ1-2	TGTGCCAGCAGTTTTGGGACAGGGGCGGTTTATGGCTACACCTTC	CASSFGTGAVYGYTF
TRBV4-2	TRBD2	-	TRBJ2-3	TGTGCCAGCAGCCAAATTCTAGCGGGAGGGAGTTTTAGCACAGATACGCAGTATTTT	CASSQILAGGSFSTDTQYF
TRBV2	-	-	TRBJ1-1	TGTGCCAGCAGTGAACGAAGGACTGAAGCTTTCTTT	CASSERRTEAFF
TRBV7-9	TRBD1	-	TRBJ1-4	TGTGCCAGCAGGCCCGGGACAGGGACTGAAAAACTGTTTTTT	CASRPGTGTEKLFF
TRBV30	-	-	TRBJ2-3	TGTGCCTGGATGAGGGGCCCAAACACAGATACGCAGTATTTT	CAWMRGPNTDTQYF
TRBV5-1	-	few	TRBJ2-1	TGCGCCAGCAGCTTGGGGGTCCCTCGTCTTGAGCAGTTCTTC	CASSLGVPRLEQFF
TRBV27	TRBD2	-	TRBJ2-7	TGTGCCAGCAGCCACCGGGGACTAGCGGGAGTTGGGCAGTACTTC	CASSHRGLAGVGQYF
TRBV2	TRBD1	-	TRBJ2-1	TGTGCCAGCCTTCCGACAGGGGGCAATGAGCAGTTCTTC	CASLPTGGNEQFF
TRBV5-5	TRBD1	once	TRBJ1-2	TGTGCCAGCAGCTTGGGGGATACCGGGACAGGGCACTATGGCTACACCTTC	CASSLGDTGTGHYGYTF
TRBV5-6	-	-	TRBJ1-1	TGTGCCAGCAGCTTGGGGGGGCTGAACACTGAAGCTTTCTTT	CASSLGGLNTEAFF
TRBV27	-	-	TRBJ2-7	TGTGCCAGCAGTCAAGGGGGAGACTCCTACGAGCAGTACTTC	CASSQGGDSYEQYF
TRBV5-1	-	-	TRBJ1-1	TGCGCCAGCTCGTATACAGGAGGCACTGAAGCTTTCTTT	CASSYTGGTEAFF
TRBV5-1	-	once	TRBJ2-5	TGCGCCAGCAGCTCCTTCTTAACTAGTGAGACCCAGTACTTC	CASSSFLTSETQYF
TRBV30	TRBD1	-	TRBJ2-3	TGTGCCTGGAATCCAGGGGGCCTGGGAGATACGCAGTATTTT	CAWNPGGLGDTQYF
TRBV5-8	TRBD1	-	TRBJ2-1	TGTGCCAGCAGCTTGGGACAGGGCTCCTACAATGAGCAGTTCTTC	CASSLGQGSYNEQFF
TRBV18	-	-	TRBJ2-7	TGTGCCAGCTCTCCCTCGGGGACGGACTCCTACGAGCAGTACTTC	CASSPSGTDSYEQYF
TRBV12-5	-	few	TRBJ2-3	TGTGCTAGTGGTTTGGTACTTACAGATACGCAGTATTTT	CASGLVLTDTQYF
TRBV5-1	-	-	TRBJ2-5	TGCGCCAGCAGCTTGGGGCTCCAAGAGACCCAGTACTTC	CASSLGLQETQYF